This TCR beta chain came from a study of blood T cells in healthy people across ages (dated by TCRdb to the mid-2010s). Background for the entire study: In model experiments, roughly one uniquely barcoded TCR beta cDNA molecule per two T cells was captured by template switching. Using the same blood draw, the study looked at two additional independent replicas of 1 million unique cDNA reads for two donors, one aged 18 to 29 and the other aged 80 or older. To avoid experimental bias, donors of different ages were randomly spread across the sequencing lanes. The donors were divided into four age groups: young (average about 15 years), middle-aged (around 37), aged (approximately 62) and long-lived (roughly 82). The study measured age-related changes in TCR beta repertoire diversity using deep sequencing normalized with unique cDNA molecular identifiers. The full study reports these points: There was a strong correlation between observed TCR beta diversity and the percentage of naive T cells measured by flow cytometry. Observed TCR beta diversity per million T cells fell roughly linearly with age, and a significant reduction was already apparent by age roughly 40. The long-lived group showed more naive CD4+ T cells, fewer expanded clones and increased TCR diversity than the aged group, suggesting age selection. Since profiling was done on bulk unsorted PBMCs, naive and antigen-experienced compartments could not be conclusively compared. Estimates of total diversity from one million sequenced T cells were regarded as lower bounds and underestimates. Donor CMV infection status was unknown, potentially confounding age-related changes in expanded clonotypes.

Receptor libraries were prepared by 5' RACE. TCRdb shows the sequencer as Illumina HiSeq 2500. A second PCR of roughly 7 to 12 cycles was run with a J-beta primer mix and a sample-barcoded 5' primer. A template-switch 5' adaptor carrying 12 random nucleotides introduced a unique molecular identifier onto each TCR beta cDNA molecule. At least 2.5 million CDR3-containing paired-end reads were obtained from each sample. The Mint cDNA synthesis kit, primed by a TRBC-specific oligonucleotide, was used to synthesize first-strand cDNA from all RNA. Following uracil-DNA glycosylase treatment, a first 18-cycle PCR with universal primers M1SS and BC2_uni_R was performed on all cDNA. The source study handled its data this way. Normalization of each sample was performed by random selection of 1 million high-quality reads, each carrying a distinct molecular identifier. Reads sharing molecular identifiers were discarded rather than binned into consensus sequences. MiTCR, set to a Q25 quality threshold and the strictest error-elimination algorithm, was used for CDR3 identification, clonotype clustering and error correction. A nonparametric unseen species model using Euler transformation provided a lower-bound estimate of total TCR beta diversity. TCRdb trimmed public reads at Q25 via fastp, called clones via MiXCR and kept in-frame beta chains. Merged by CDR3 protein, the rows form single entries marked with the most common genes and DNA. The V and J calls reflect TCRdb's pipeline rather than the authors' work. This sample holds roughly 1,700,000 distinct CDR3 sequences; roughly 28% were observed only once. The ten most abundant clones make up roughly 8.2% of the sample.

From the cysteine through the phenylalanine, the CDR3 covers 17 amino acids. Kept here is only the CDR3 DNA, which spans 51 bases and is read in frame from base 1. V and J lose 1 base and 3 bases, and a span of 17 bases separates them. The germline V gene gives CDR1 as SGHRS and CDR2 as YFSETQ. Donors were 40 or so systemically healthy Caucasian individuals from Russia aged roughly 6 to 100 years. Around 9.8 milliliters of peripheral blood were collected from each donor into EDTA-treated Vacutainer tubes. Ficoll-Paque density-gradient centrifugation was used to isolate PBMCs, with at least 7 million per sample. Trizol reagent was used to extract total RNA from the PBMCs, yielding at least 6 micrograms per sample. For every donor, flow cytometry on a PBMC aliquot measured the percentage of naive CD45RAhigh/CD27high T cells. The sample holds a few counts of this clonotype. Its specific antigen is unknown. Base qualities are not provided; no much larger clone lies one nucleotide away.

Specimen: blood. The rearranged segments are TRBV5-1 and TRBJ1-5; matching of 5 bases hints at TRBD1 as the D gene. This sequence was found in a woman aged 25 to 39 in good health. The CDR3 in this case is CASSLFPGGGYNQPQHF. The bases are TGCGCCAGCAGCTTGTTTCCGGGCGGGGGTTACAATCAGCCCCAGCATTTT.